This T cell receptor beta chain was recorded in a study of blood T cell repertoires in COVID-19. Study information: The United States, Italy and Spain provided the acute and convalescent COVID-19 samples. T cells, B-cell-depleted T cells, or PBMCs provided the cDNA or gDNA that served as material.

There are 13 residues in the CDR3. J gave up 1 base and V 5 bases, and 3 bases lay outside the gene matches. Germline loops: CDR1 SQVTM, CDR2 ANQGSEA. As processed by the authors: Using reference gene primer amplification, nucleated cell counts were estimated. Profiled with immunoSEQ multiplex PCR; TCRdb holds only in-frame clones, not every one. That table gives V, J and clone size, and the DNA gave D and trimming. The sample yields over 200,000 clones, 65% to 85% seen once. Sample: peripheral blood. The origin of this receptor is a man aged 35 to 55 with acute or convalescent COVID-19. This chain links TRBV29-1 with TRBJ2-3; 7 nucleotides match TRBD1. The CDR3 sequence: CSVRQGGTDTQYF. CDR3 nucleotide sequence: TGCAGCGTTCGACAGGGAGGCACAGATACGCAGTATTTT.